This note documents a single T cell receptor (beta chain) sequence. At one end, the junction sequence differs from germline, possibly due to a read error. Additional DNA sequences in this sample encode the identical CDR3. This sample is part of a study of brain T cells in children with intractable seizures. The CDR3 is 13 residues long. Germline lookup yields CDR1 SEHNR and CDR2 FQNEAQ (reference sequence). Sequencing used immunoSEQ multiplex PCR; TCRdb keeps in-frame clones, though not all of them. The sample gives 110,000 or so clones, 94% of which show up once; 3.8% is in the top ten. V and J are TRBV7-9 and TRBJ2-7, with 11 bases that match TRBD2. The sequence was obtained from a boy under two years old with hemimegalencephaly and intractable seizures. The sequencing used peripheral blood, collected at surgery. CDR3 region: CASSLAGGVEQYF. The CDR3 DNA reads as TGTGCCAGCAGCCTAGCGGGAGGTGTCGAGCAGTACTTC.